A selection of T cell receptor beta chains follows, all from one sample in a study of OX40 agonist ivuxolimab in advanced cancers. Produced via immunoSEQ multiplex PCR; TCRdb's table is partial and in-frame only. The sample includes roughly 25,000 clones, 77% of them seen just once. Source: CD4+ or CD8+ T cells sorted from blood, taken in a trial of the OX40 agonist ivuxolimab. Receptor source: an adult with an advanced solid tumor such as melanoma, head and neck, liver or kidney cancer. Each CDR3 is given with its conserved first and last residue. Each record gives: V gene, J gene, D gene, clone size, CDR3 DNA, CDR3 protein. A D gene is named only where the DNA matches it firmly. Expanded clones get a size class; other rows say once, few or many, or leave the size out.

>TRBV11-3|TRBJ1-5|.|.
TGTGCCAGCAGCCTTGGCAATCAGCCCCAGCATTTT
CASSLGNQPQHF
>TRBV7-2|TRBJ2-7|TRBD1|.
TGTGCCAGCAGCACGTTGGGACAGGCGTACGAGCAGTACTTC
CASSTLGQAYEQYF
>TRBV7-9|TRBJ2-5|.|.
TGTGCCAGCAGCCCCGACCTAGATCAAAAAGAGACCCAGTACTTC
CASSPDLDQKETQYF
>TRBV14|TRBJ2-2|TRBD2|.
TGTGCCAGCAGCCAAAGATTCGGGGGGGCCGGGGAGCTGTTTTTT
CASSQRFGGAGELFF
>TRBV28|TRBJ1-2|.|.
TGTGCCAGCAGTAGACGGTCTAACTATGGCTACACCTTC
CASSRRSNYGYTF
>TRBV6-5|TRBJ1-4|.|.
TGTGCCAGCAGTCCCCTTCGTGGCTATGAAAAACTGTTTTTT
CASSPLRGYEKLFF
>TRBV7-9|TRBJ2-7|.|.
TGTGCCAGCAGCCCCCATGAGTTGCCTCCCTACGAGCAGTACTTC
CASSPHELPPYEQYF
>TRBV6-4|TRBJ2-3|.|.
TGTGCCAGCAGTGAGGACCGGCGAGATACGCAGTATTTT
CASSEDRRDTQYF
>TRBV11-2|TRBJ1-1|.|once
TGTGCCAGCAGGCTAATGGACGGCATGAACACTGAAGCTTTCTTT
CASRLMDGMNTEAFF
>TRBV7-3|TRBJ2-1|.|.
TGTGCCAGCAGCCAGCCAGACAATGAGCAGTTCTTC
CASSQPDNEQFF
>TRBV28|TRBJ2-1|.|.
TGTGCCAGCAGTTTTAGGAACTCCTACAATGAGCAGTTCTTC
CASSFRNSYNEQFF
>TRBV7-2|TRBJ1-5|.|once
TGTGCCAGCAGCTTAGCGCGGAATCAGCCCCAGCATTTT
CASSLARNQPQHF
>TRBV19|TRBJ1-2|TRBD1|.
TGTGCCAGTAGAGTTTGGGACAGAACCATCTATGGCTACACCTTC
CASRVWDRTIYGYTF
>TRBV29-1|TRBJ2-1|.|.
TGCAGCGCCAGCAGCCTCGGAAATGAGCAGTTCTTC
CSASSLGNEQFF
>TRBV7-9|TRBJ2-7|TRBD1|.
TGTGCCAGCAGCTTAGCGCTTGGGACAGAACACGAGCAGTACTTC
CASSLALGTEHEQYF
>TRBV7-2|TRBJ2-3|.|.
TGTGCCAGCAGCGTCAAGGGGGGGCGTAGCACAGATACGCAGTATTTT
CASSVKGGRSTDTQYF
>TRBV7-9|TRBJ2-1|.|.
TGTGCCAGCAGCTTAGTAGGTTTGGAGGGAGGTGAGCAGTTCTTC
CASSLVGLEGGEQFF
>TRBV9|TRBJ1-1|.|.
TGTGCAAGCAGCGTAGAAGGAGGGGACACTGAAGCTTTCTTT
CASSVEGGDTEAFF
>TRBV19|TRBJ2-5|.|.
TGTGCCAGTAGTACAACAGGGGTGGGAGGCCAGTACTTC
CASSTTGVGGQYF
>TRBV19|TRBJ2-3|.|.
TGTGCCAGTAACGAGGGTCGCACCTTAGATACGCAGTATTTT
CASNEGRTLDTQYF
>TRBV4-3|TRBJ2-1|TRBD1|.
TGCGCCAGCAGCCAAGAAGGGACAGGGGATGGTGAGCAGTTCTTC
CASSQEGTGDGEQFF
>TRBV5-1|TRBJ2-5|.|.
TGCGCCAGCAGCTTGGCTGCAGGGTACCAAGAGACCCAGTACTTC
CASSLAAGYQETQYF
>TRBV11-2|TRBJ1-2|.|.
TGTGCCAGCAGCTTGAATTTTGGAACAGGGAAAGGGTTTGGCTACACCTTC
CASSLNFGTGKGFGYTF
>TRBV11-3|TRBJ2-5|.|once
TGTGCCAGCAGCTTAGATCCCCTTGGGGAGACCCAGTACTTC
CASSLDPLGETQYF
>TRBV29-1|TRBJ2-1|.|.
TGCAGCGTTACCGGGACTGCCGACTCCTACAATGAGCAGTTCTTC
CSVTGTADSYNEQFF
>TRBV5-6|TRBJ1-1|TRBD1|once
TGTGCCAGCAGCTTGGGTACAGGGGGGGCTGAAGCTTTCTTT
CASSLGTGGAEAFF
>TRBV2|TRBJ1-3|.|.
TGTGCCAGCAGTGAAGTTAGGCAGGCAGCTAGCACCATATATTTT
CASSEVRQAASTIYF
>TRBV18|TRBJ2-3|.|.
TGTGCCAGCTCGCTAACGGCAGATACGCAGTATTTT
CASSLTADTQYF
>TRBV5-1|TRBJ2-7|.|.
TGCGCCAGCAGCGATACAGGGTCCTACGAGCAGTACTTC
CASSDTGSYEQYF
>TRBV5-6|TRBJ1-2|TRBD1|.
TGTGCCAGCAGCTGGTACAGGGGAAATGGCTACACCTTC
CASSWYRGNGYTF
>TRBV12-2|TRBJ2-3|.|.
TGTGCAAGTCGCTTAGGGGCCCCCCCCAAAACTAGCGGCAATAGCACAGATACGCAGTATTTT
CASRLGAPPKTSGNSTDTQYF
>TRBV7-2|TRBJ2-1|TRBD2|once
TGTGCCAGCAGCTCAAGAGGGGCTAGCGGGGGGTATTACAATGAGCAGTTCTTC
CASSSRGASGGYYNEQFF
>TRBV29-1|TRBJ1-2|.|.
TGCAGCGTTGAAGATCCCACAGACCGACGGGGCTACACCTTC
CSVEDPTDRRGYTF
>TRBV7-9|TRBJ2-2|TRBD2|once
TGTGCCAGCAGCCCGGGACTAGCGGGAGCCACCGGGGAGCTGTTTTTT
CASSPGLAGATGELFF
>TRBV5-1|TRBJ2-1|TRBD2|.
TGCGCCAGCAGCTGGACCGGGACTAGCAGCTACAATGAGCAGTTCTTC
CASSWTGTSSYNEQFF
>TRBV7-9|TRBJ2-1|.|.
TGTGCCAGCAGCTTACCCGTTAATGAGCAGTTCTTC
CASSLPVNEQFF
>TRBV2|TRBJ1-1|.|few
TGTGCCAGCACCGGGGGTACTGAAGCTTTCTTT
CASTGGTEAFF